These 31 T cell receptor beta chains share one sample of origin, sequenced in a study of shared clonotypes between healthy human individuals (TCRdb year 2020). Libraries were constructed by the immunoSEQ multiplex PCR assay. TCRdb retrieved this table from immuneACCESS and kept in-frame rearrangements only. Not all clones are present; in checked studies, unresolved V genes account for under half, and no reason is known for the remainder. Counted in this sample were under 2,500,000 clones; approximately 94% of them appeared once. The ten largest clones capture roughly 0.13% of the sample. Input material: naive CD4+ T cells sorted from blood. The intended sense of this specimen's cell subset or site label: CD45RA+ positively selected. The receptors derive from a man aged 18 to 29 in good health.

Turning to this clone: Other nucleotide sequences from this sample produce the same CDR3. This CDR3 reads CASSLTGANYGYTF. For the CDR3, the DNA is TGTGCCAGCAGTTTAACAGGAGCTAACTATGGCTACACCTTC. V and J are TRBV28 and TRBJ1-2, with TRBD1 as a possible D gene (5 bases). The V gene lost 2 bases and the J gene lost 0 bases, with 7 bases spanning the gap. There are 14 residues in the CDR3. Germline CDR1 MDHEN, CDR2 SYDVKM.

About this clone: The same CDR3 also results from other DNA sequences found in this sample. The rearrangement joins TRBV18 to TRBJ1-5; 7 bases match TRBD1. From germline, CDR1 is KGHSH and CDR2 LQKENI. The J segment lost 4 bases and the V segment lost 4 bases, leaving 1 base of the junction unmatched. There are 13 residues in the CDR3. The CDR3 DNA reads as TGTGCCAGCTCACGGGACAGTAATCAGCCCCAGCATTTT. Amino acids: CASSRDSNQPQHF.

This clone was found once. The V gene is TRBV7-8, the J gene TRBJ2-7; 8 bases are shared with TRBD2. The CDR3 is 13 residues long. Germline-derived CDR1 and CDR2 are SGHVS and FQNEAQ. Trimming cost V 4 bases and J 4 bases; bases outside gene matches: 3. The CDR3 coding sequence is TGTGCCAGCAGCTCACGGGAGGGGTACGAGCAGTACTTC. This encodes CASSSREGYEQYF.

The chain is built from TRBV27 and TRBJ1-5; a weak D match, TRBD1 (6 bases). CDR1 MNHEY and CDR2 SMNVEV come from the germline V gene (reference sequence). V shed 8 bases and J shed 2 bases, with 22 bases lying between them. This CDR3 spans 17 amino acids. The CDR3 spells CASSPSGGARGNQPQHF. CDR3 DNA: TGTGCCAGCTCGCCATCGGGGGGGGCGAGGGGCAATCAGCCCCAGCATTTT.

The V gene is TRBV7-2, the J gene TRBJ2-3; 12 bases align to TRBD2. The V gene end was trimmed by 5 bases and the J gene end by 2 bases; junction bases not matched to a gene: 5. The CDR3 has 16 residues. Germline CDR1 reads SGHTA; CDR2 reads FQGNSA. CDR3 DNA sequence: TGTGCCAGCAGCAAACGGACTAGCGGGGCCACAGATACGCAGTATTTT. It is translated as CASSKRTSGATDTQYF.

V and J are TRBV28 and TRBJ2-7; 7 positions match TRBD2. Germline V gene data show CDR1 as MDHEN and CDR2 as SYDVKM. The V gene end was trimmed by 5 bases and the J gene end by 0 bases; junction bases not matched to a gene: 7. This CDR3 comprises 15 residues. CDR3 sequence reads: CASSPTGRGSYEQYF. CDR3 bases: TGTGCCAGCAGTCCGACGGGGAGGGGCTCCTACGAGCAGTACTTC.

V usage is TRBV10-2 and J usage is TRBJ2-5; TRBD1 agrees at 10 bases. This CDR3 is built from 15 residues. Germline V gene sequence: CDR1 WSHSY, CDR2 SAAADI. V lost 2 bases and J lost 3; bases outside the gene matches: 3. The CDR3 region has the DNA TGCGCCAGCAGTGAGCAGACAGGGGGCAAAGAGACCCAGTACTTC. Translated, it gives CASSEQTGGKETQYF.

The count of this clone is one. CDR3 in DNA: TGTGCCAGCAGTTCCGCCGGCTCACCCCTCCACTTT. Translating gives CASSSAGSPLHF. The chain links TRBV27 to TRBJ1-6; D gene ambiguous. The V end lost 4 bases, the J end lost 10 bases, and 8 bases lay between the germline ends. From germline, CDR1 is MNHEY and CDR2 SMNVEV (reference sequence). This CDR3 has 12 residues.

Only one count was recorded for this clone. The rearrangement joins TRBV28 to TRBJ1-3; D gene uncertain. The germline V gene has CDR1 MDHEN and CDR2 SYDVKM. The CDR3 has 14 residues. Trimming left V 5 bases short and J 4 bases short, with 12 bases between. The CDR3 nucleotides are TGTGCCAGCAGTAAAACAGCGACAGGAAACACCATATATTTT. Its translation is CASSKTATGNTIYF.

The gene calls are TRBV27 and TRBJ2-7; 9 positions agree with TRBD1. The CDR3 has 14 residues. The trim removed 3 bases at V and 3 bases at J, leaving 3 bases unmatched. From germline, CDR1 is MNHEY and CDR2 SMNVEV (reference sequence). The DNA for the CDR3 is TGTGCCAGCAGTTTGTGGGACAGGGACTACGAGCAGTACTTC. Amino acids: CASSLWDRDYEQYF.

The chain employs TRBV5-1 and TRBJ1-1; maybe TRBD1 (5 bases). Trimming stripped 1 base from V and 6 bases from J, with 13 bases between. CDR3 size: 14 residues. Germline V CDR1 and CDR2: SGHRS, YFSETQ. CDR3 protein: CASSLSGPYAEAFF. For the CDR3, the DNA is TGCGCCAGCAGCTTGTCAGGGCCTTACGCTGAAGCTTTCTTT.

V and J are TRBV6-6 and TRBJ1-3; a weak D match, TRBD1 (5 bases). The CDR3 covers 13 residues. The germline V and J ends were trimmed by 5 bases and 0 bases, with 5 bases remaining between them. From germline, CDR1 is MNHNY and CDR2 SVGAGI (reference sequence). CDR3 sequence (DNA): TGTGCCAGCAGTCAGGGCTCTGGAAACACCATATATTTT. Amino acid sequence: CASSQGSGNTIYF.

The chain is built from TRBV5-1 and TRBJ1-2; D possibly corresponds to TRBD1 (5 bases). Trimming shortened V by 4 bases and J by 6 bases, and 16 bases separated the two germline ends. This CDR3 spans 14 amino acids. The germline V gene has CDR1 SGHRS and CDR2 YFSETQ. DNA of the CDR3: TGCGCCAGCAGCCAAGACCCGGGGACCGATGGCTACACCTTC. This translates into CASSQDPGTDGYTF.

This chain uses TRBV30 with TRBJ2-7, with a possible D match to TRBD1 (6 bases). CDR3 length equals 12 residues. V was shortened by 5 bases and J by 0 bases, with 8 bases between the two germline ends. The V gene's germline CDR1 is GTSNPN and CDR2 SVGIG (reference sequence). The DNA for the CDR3 is TGTGCCTGGGGGGACAACTCCTACGAGCAGTACTTC. This sequence encodes CAWGDNSYEQYF.

The chain employs TRBV11-2 and TRBJ2-3; 11 nucleotides align to TRBD2. There are 16 residues in the CDR3. J was trimmed by 2 bases and V by 5 bases; bases with no gene match: 6. Germline V gene sequence: CDR1 SGHAT, CDR2 FQNNGV. CDR3 coding DNA: TGTGCCAGCAGCCTACTGACTAGCGGGGCCACAGATACGCAGTATTTT. Protein: CASSLLTSGATDTQYF.

CDR3 in amino acids: CATSRANTGYTF. The DNA for the CDR3 is TGTGCCACCAGCAGAGCAAATACGGGCTACACCTTC. The chain joins TRBV15 to TRBJ1-2, with D unclear. The CDR3 length is 12 residues. CDR1 and CDR2 (germline): LNHNV, YYDKDF (reference sequence). V lost 1 base to trimming and J lost 8 bases, with 8 bases between them.

CDR3: CASSLFFQRLSTDTQYF. The CDR3 DNA is TGTGCCAGCAGTTTATTCTTCCAGCGATTAAGCACAGATACGCAGTATTTT. V usage is TRBV27 and J usage is TRBJ2-3; D is unclear. This CDR3 spans 17 amino acids. Germline V gene data show CDR1 as MNHEY and CDR2 as SMNVEV (reference sequence). V gave up 1 base and J gave up 0 bases, with 14 bases separating them.

This clone was seen once. The chain employs TRBV7-2 and TRBJ1-5, with a weak D call TRBD1 (6 bases). From germline, CDR1 is SGHTA and CDR2 FQGNSA. V lost 5 bases and J 6 bases, leaving 17 bases between the germline ends. The CDR3 is 15 residues long. CDR3 sequence (DNA): TGTGCCAGCAGCACTAGGCTGGGGGCAGCTCAGCCCCAGCATTTT. Translated, it gives CASSTRLGAAQPQHF.

This chain uses TRBV7-8 with TRBJ2-5, with D tentatively TRBD2 (6 bases). From germline, CDR1 is SGHVS and CDR2 FQNEAQ. The CDR3 has 15 amino acids. V shed 2 bases and J shed 5 bases, with 15 bases lying between them. In DNA, the CDR3 is TGTGCCAGCAGCTTATTCGGGGCTAGCGTGGAGACCCAGTACTTC. Its protein product is CASSLFGASVETQYF.

The chain recombines TRBV2 with TRBJ2-1; a weak D match, TRBD2 (6 bases). Germline loops: CDR1 SNHLY, CDR2 FYNNEI. CDR3 length: 13 amino acids. With 6 bases removed from V and 9 bases from J, the gap between germline ends came to 15 bases. The CDR3 region has the DNA TGTGCCAGCAGCCCACTACTAGCCGGTGAGCAGTTCTTC. Translating it yields CASSPLLAGEQFF.

This clone has a single count. The chain joins TRBV5-1 to TRBJ2-1, with 8 positions matching TRBD2. Per germline, CDR1 SGHRS and CDR2 YFSETQ. The trim removed 0 bases at V and 6 bases at J, leaving 5 bases unmatched. The CDR3 runs 15 residues. The CDR3: CASSLVAGSGNEQFF. Written as DNA, the CDR3 is TGCGCCAGCAGCTTGGTAGCGGGATCGGGCAATGAGCAGTTCTTC. Full variable domain (remainder filled in from reference TRBV5-1 and TRBJ2-1): KAGVTQTPRYLIKTRGQQVTLSCSPISGHRSVSWYQQTPGQGLQFLFEYFSETQRNKGNFPGRFSGRQFSNSRSEMNVSTLELGDSALYLCASSLVAGSGNEQFFGPGTRLTVL.

The V call is TRBV7-8, the J call TRBJ2-7; D is perhaps TRBD1 (5 bases). The CDR3 runs 18 residues. Trimming pared 2 bases from V and 3 bases from J, leaving 23 bases between. Germline CDR1 and CDR2: SGHVS and FQNEAQ. The CDR3 DNA follows: TGTGCCAGCAGCTTACTCGCAGGGATATTCCAACCCATCTACGAGCAGTACTTC. It yields the protein CASSLLAGIFQPIYEQYF.

In DNA, the CDR3 is TGTGCCAGCAGCTTCAGGGAAGAGAATTCACCCCTCCACTTT. The encoded protein is CASSFREENSPLHF. The chain uses TRBV7-9 and TRBJ1-6, with D maybe TRBD1 (5 bases). The CDR3 has 14 amino acids. Germline V lookup: CDR1 SEHNR, CDR2 FQNEAQ (reference sequence). Trimming removed 3 bases at V and 7 bases at J, with 10 bases between.

The V call is TRBV6-5, the J call TRBJ2-5, with 9 bases lining up with TRBD1. Germline loops: CDR1 MNHEY, CDR2 SVGAGI. This CDR3 has 16 amino acids. The J segment lost 5 bases and the V segment lost 2 bases, leaving 9 bases of the junction unmatched. The CDR3 loop is CASSYQGTGFWETQYF. The CDR3 DNA sequence: TGTGCCAGCAGTTACCAAGGGACAGGGTTTTGGGAGACCCAGTACTTC.

J is TRBJ2-3 and V is TRBV2, with D maybe TRBD2 (7 bases). Germline V gene data show CDR1 as SNHLY and CDR2 as FYNNEI. V lost 7 bases and J 11 bases, leaving 31 bases between the germline ends. CDR3 size: 17 residues. CDR3 residues: CASTMGTLTSRGQGQYF. The DNA for the CDR3 is TGTGCCAGCACCATGGGGACCTTGACTAGCAGGGGACAAGGGCAGTATTTT.

This chain links TRBV15 with TRBJ2-5; TRBD2 is a possible D gene (6 bases). The CDR3 is made up of 15 amino acids. V was pared by 1 base and J by 0 bases, with 9 bases between. The V gene's germline CDR1 is LNHNV and CDR2 YYDKDF (reference sequence). CDR3 residues: CATSRALANQETQYF. The CDR3 DNA is TGTGCCACCAGCAGAGCTCTAGCGAACCAAGAGACCCAGTACTTC.

The chain couples TRBV18 to TRBJ1-4, with D possibly being TRBD1 (5 bases). V shed 3 bases and J shed 8 bases, with 13 bases lying between them. This CDR3 contains 14 residues. Germline loops: CDR1 KGHSH, CDR2 LQKENI. CDR3 sequence: CASSPNRNREKLFF. The CDR3 DNA is TGTGCCAGCTCACCGAACAGGAACCGAGAAAAACTGTTTTTT.

This chain links TRBV5-6 with TRBJ2-1; 9 nucleotides match TRBD1. Germline V gene sequence: CDR1 SGHDT, CDR2 YYEEEE. The trim removed 4 bases at V and 0 bases at J, leaving 2 bases unmatched. The CDR3 covers 15 residues. CDR3 nucleotide sequence: TGTGCCAGCAGCGGACAGGGGAGCTCCTACAATGAGCAGTTCTTC. Encoded protein: CASSGQGSSYNEQFF.

The chain employs TRBV6-6 and TRBJ2-1, with unresolved D. Per germline, CDR1 MNHNY and CDR2 SVGAGI (reference sequence). The CDR3 contains 16 residues. Trimming shortened V by 6 bases and J by 0 bases, and 15 bases separated the two germline ends. This CDR3 reads CASRLPTVNSYNEQFF. CDR3 DNA sequence: TGTGCCAGCAGACTCCCCACAGTTAACTCCTACAATGAGCAGTTCTTC.

The chain recombines TRBV2 with TRBJ2-7; 10 nucleotides line up with TRBD2. J gave up 2 bases and V 6 bases, and 7 bases lay outside the gene matches. Per the germline V gene, CDR1 is SNHLY and CDR2 is FYNNEI. This CDR3 contains 15 residues. The CDR3 region has the DNA TGTGCCAGCAGCCTCCCTAGCGGGGGTGCCTACGAGCAGTACTTC. Its translation: CASSLPSGGAYEQYF.

The chain combines TRBV12-5 with TRBJ2-1, with 8 bases aligning to TRBD2. This CDR3 region has 17 residues. The V segment lost 2 bases and the J segment 8 bases; nucleotides outside the gene matches: 14. Germline V gene data show CDR1 as LGHNT and CDR2 as FRNRAP. CDR3 DNA: TGTGCTAGTGGTTTGCTAAAGGGCAGCGGGAGTCTGGATGAGCAGTTCTTC. It translates to CASGLLKGSGSLDEQFF.